These 3 T cell receptor beta chains were sequenced from one sample in a study of blood T cell repertoires in COVID-19. The table came from immunoSEQ multiplex PCR; TCRdb's copy has only in-frame clones and leaves some out. The sample includes approximately 160,000 clones, about 83% seen only once; the top ten take about 3.6%. The specimen sequenced was PBMCs or T cells enriched from blood (not recorded which). The receptors stem from a woman between 50 and 59 years old in a cohort exposed to, infected with or recovered from COVID-19 (not recorded which).

The chain has TRBV18 and TRBJ2-7; perhaps TRBD1 as D (7 bases). This CDR3 is built from 16 residues. CDR1 is KGHSH, CDR2 LQKENI, per germline. V lost 0 bases and J 1 base, leaving 13 bases between the germline ends. CDR3 in amino acids: CASSPPVTGRSYEQYF. The CDR3 DNA sequence: TGTGCCAGCTCACCACCGGTGACAGGGAGGTCCTACGAGCAGTACTTC.

This clone was seen a handful of times. The chain employs TRBV28 and TRBJ2-7; D call uncertain. Trimming removed 3 bases from V and 7 bases from J, with 10 bases in between. CDR3 length: 12 residues. Per the germline V gene, CDR1 is MDHEN and CDR2 is SYDVKM. The CDR3 DNA is TGTGCCAGCAGTTTGGCCGGAGATGAGCAGTACTTC. Translating gives CASSLAGDEQYF.

This clone was recorded a few times. This sequence joins TRBV27 and TRBJ1-3, with TRBD1 identical over 8 bases. Unmatched junction bases numbered 9, after V lost 4 bases and J lost 4 bases. The germline V gene encodes CDR1 MNHEY and CDR2 SMNVEV (reference sequence). The CDR3 covers 16 residues. In DNA form, the CDR3 reads TGTGCCAGCAGTTCAGGTTCGAGGACAGGGGGAAACACCATATATTTT. This translates into CASSSGSRTGGNTIYF.